This is a list of T cell receptor beta chains from one sample in a study of shared clonotypes between healthy human individuals. Assay used: immunoSEQ multiplex PCR; TCRdb lists only in-frame clones, some missing. Of roughly 2 million clones in the sample, roughly 94% are singletons; the top ten hold 0.13%. The sample comprised naive CD4+ T cells sorted from blood. The receptors derive from a man aged 18 to 30 in good health. The CDR3 runs from the conserved cysteine through the conserved F or W. D genes are given only for firm matches. The size of a clone is reported for some rows only, either as once, few or many, or as a class for expanded clones.

j_call clone_size d_call v_call cdr3_aa cdr3_nt
TRBJ2-7 . TRBD1 TRBV28 CASGGQGGEQYF TGTGCCAGCGGGGGACAGGGTGGCGAGCAGTACTTC
TRBJ2-1 . . TRBV7-6 CASSFGIQYEQFF TGTGCCAGCAGCTTTGGCATACAATATGAGCAGTTCTTC
TRBJ1-2 few TRBD1 TRBV7-2 CASSLGQGANYGYTF TGTGCCAGCAGCTTAGGACAGGGAGCTAACTATGGCTACACCTTC
TRBJ2-1 . . TRBV5-1 CASSNPGAYEQFF TGCGCCAGCAGCAATCCGGGGGCGTATGAGCAGTTCTTC
TRBJ1-4 . . TRBV7-2 CASSLADIGELFF TGTGCCAGCAGCTTAGCGGATATTGGGGAACTGTTTTTT
TRBJ2-2 . TRBD2 TRBV11-2 CASSLGLAGNTGELFF TGTGCCAGCAGCTTGGGTCTAGCGGGAAACACCGGGGAGCTGTTTTTT
TRBJ2-3 . TRBD2 TRBV10-2 CASSDARGGSTDTQYF TGCGCCAGCAGTGACGCCCGCGGGGGGAGCACAGATACGCAGTATTTT
TRBJ2-1 . TRBD2 TRBV18 CASSPKGAGASSYNEQFF TGTGCCAGCTCACCAAAAGGGGCGGGAGCTAGCTCCTACAATGAGCAGTTCTTC
TRBJ2-7 . TRBD1 TRBV4-2 CASSQEYGTVAYEQYF TGTGCCAGCAGCCAAGAGTACGGGACAGTAGCCTACGAGCAGTACTTC
TRBJ2-7 . . TRBV18 CASSLAGAYEQYF TGTGCCAGCTCACTTGCAGGGGCCTACGAGCAGTACTTC
TRBJ1-5 . . TRBV5-1 CASSLEGRQNQPQHF TGCGCCAGCAGCTTGGAGGGGAGACAGAATCAGCCCCAGCATTTT
TRBJ1-1 . . TRBV4-1 CASSQQGWTEAFF TGCGCCAGCAGCCAGCAGGGGTGGACTGAAGCTTTCTTT
TRBJ1-6 . . TRBV5-1 CASREGPYNSPLHF TGCGCCAGCAGAGAGGGGCCCTATAATTCACCCCTCCACTTT
TRBJ1-1 . . TRBV2 CASSVISTEAFF TGTGCCAGCAGTGTCATTAGCACTGAAGCTTTCTTT
TRBJ2-7 . . TRBV19 CASSRDYEQYF TGTGCCAGTAGTAGGGATTACGAGCAGTACTTC
TRBJ2-7 . . TRBV11-2 CASSLVVQHLTEQYF TGTGCCAGCAGCTTAGTAGTACAGCACCTCACGGAGCAGTACTTC
TRBJ2-5 few . TRBV5-4 CASSLVGETQYF TGTGCCAGCAGCTTGGTAGGAGAGACCCAGTACTTC
TRBJ2-1 . TRBD2 TRBV7-9 CASSLLGAPGGGYNEQFF TGTGCCAGCAGCTTATTAGGGGCCCCGGGAGGGGGCTACAATGAGCAGTTCTTC
TRBJ1-6 . . TRBV14 CASSQSSYNSPLHF TGTGCCAGCAGCCAGAGCTCCTATAATTCACCCCTCCACTTT
TRBJ2-5 once . TRBV10-1 CASLLASRPSGETQYF TGCGCCAGCCTGTTGGCAAGCAGGCCATCGGGTGAGACCCAGTACTTC
TRBJ1-4 . TRBD1 TRBV14 CASSHLSGTGSEKLFF TGTGCCAGCAGCCATCTCTCGGGGACAGGGTCCGAAAAACTGTTTTTT
TRBJ2-5 . . TRBV25-1 CASSESTGRVFETQYF TGTGCCAGCAGTGAATCTACAGGGCGGGTTTTTGAGACCCAGTACTTC
TRBJ1-1 . . TRBV10-2 CASSESGRELEAFF TGCGCCAGCAGTGAGTCGGGACGTGAGTTGGAAGCTTTCTTT
TRBJ1-2 . TRBD1 TRBV6-6 CASSMGQGGYGYTF TGTGCCAGCAGTATGGGACAGGGAGGCTATGGCTACACCTTC
TRBJ2-3 . . TRBV19 CASSIWPLGTDTQYF TGTGCCAGTAGTATCTGGCCCCTGGGCACAGATACGCAGTATTTT
TRBJ2-5 . TRBD2 TRBV2 CASSGLAGQTQYF TGTGCCAGCAGTGGACTAGCGGGACAGACCCAGTACTTC
TRBJ2-5 . . TRBV6-1 CASSGTVQETQYF TGTGCCAGCAGTGGGACGGTTCAAGAGACCCAGTACTTC
TRBJ2-1 . . TRBV5-1 CASSLVRVGSYNEQFF TGCGCCAGCAGCCTCGTCAGGGTAGGGTCCTACAATGAGCAGTTCTTC
TRBJ1-5 . . TRBV28 CASSLPGRGNQPQHF TGTGCCAGCAGTTTGCCGGGGAGAGGCAATCAGCCCCAGCATTTT
TRBJ1-1 . . TRBV7-9 CASSLAGTVEAFF TGTGCCAGCAGCTTAGCGGGGACGGTGGAAGCTTTCTTT
TRBJ2-5 . . TRBV7-6 CASSGGGETQYF TGTGCCAGCAGCGGTGGAGGGGAGACCCAGTACTTC
TRBJ2-7 . TRBD2 TRBV30 CAWSVRGTRGWEQYF TGTGCCTGGAGTGTAAGGGGGACTAGGGGTTGGGAGCAGTACTTC
TRBJ2-3 . . TRBV9 CASSVGGRHPDTQYF TGTGCCAGCAGCGTAGGAGGCCGTCACCCAGATACGCAGTATTTT
TRBJ2-7 . . TRBV21-1 CASSKVRDQTVYEQYF TGTGCCAGCAGCAAAGTCAGGGACCAGACAGTTTACGAGCAGTACTTC
TRBJ1-2 . . TRBV25-1 CASSDVGTVNYGYTF TGTGCCAGCAGTGACGTCGGGACGGTTAACTATGGCTACACCTTC
TRBJ2-2 . . TRBV5-6 CASSQPQGWATGELFF TGTGCCAGCAGCCAGCCCCAGGGGTGGGCCACCGGGGAGCTGTTTTTT
TRBJ2-5 . . TRBV9 CASSVVDGAPQETQYF TGTGCCAGCAGCGTAGTTGACGGGGCTCCACAAGAGACCCAGTACTTC
TRBJ2-2 once . TRBV29-1 CSVKVNTGELFF TGCAGCGTTAAAGTGAACACCGGGGAGCTGTTTTTT
TRBJ2-3 . TRBD2 TRBV4-3 CASSQETGGPLDTQYF TGCGCCAGCAGCCAAGAAACGGGAGGGCCGTTAGATACGCAGTATTTT
TRBJ1-6 . TRBD1 TRBV14 CASSLIQGSPNSPLHF TGTGCCAGCAGCCTTATACAGGGGAGCCCCAATTCACCCCTCCACTTT
TRBJ1-1 . . TRBV6-6 CASMNTEAFF TGTGCCAGCATGAACACTGAAGCTTTCTTT
TRBJ2-1 . . TRBV11-2 CASSLTSAGWNEQFF TGTGCCAGCAGCTTAACGTCGGCAGGGTGGAATGAGCAGTTCTTC
TRBJ2-7 . TRBD1 TRBV30 CAWGTGSRSYEQYF TGTGCCTGGGGGACAGGGTCACGTTCCTACGAGCAGTACTTC
TRBJ2-7 . . TRBV27 CASRNRVTYEQYF TGTGCCAGCAGGAACAGGGTTACCTACGAGCAGTACTTC
TRBJ2-1 . TRBD2 TRBV5-1 CASSPGGLAGRNEQFF TGCGCCAGCAGCCCGGGAGGACTAGCGGGAAGGAATGAGCAGTTCTTC
TRBJ1-1 . TRBD1 TRBV9 CASSVGQGEKMNTEAFF TGTGCCAGCAGCGTCGGACAGGGAGAAAAGATGAACACTGAAGCTTTCTTT
TRBJ1-5 . TRBD1 TRBV5-5 CASSLWGQGRNQPQHF TGTGCCAGCAGCTTATGGGGACAGGGTCGAAATCAGCCCCAGCATTTT
TRBJ1-6 . . TRBV7-2 CASRATRQVYNSPLHF TGTGCCAGCAGGGCAACCCGACAGGTCTATAATTCACCCCTCCACTTT
TRBJ2-7 . . TRBV6-4 CASSDEQGNYEQYF TGTGCCAGCAGTGACGAACAGGGTAACTACGAGCAGTACTTC
TRBJ1-2 few TRBD1 TRBV5-4 CASSLTGVYGYTF TGTGCCAGCAGCTTGACAGGGGTCTATGGCTACACCTTC
TRBJ1-6 . . TRBV7-3 CASSLNAYNSPLHF TGTGCCAGCAGCTTAAATGCCTATAATTCACCCCTCCACTTT
TRBJ2-1 . . TRBV10-3 CAISDGLGNEQFF TGTGCCATCAGTGACGGGCTTGGAAATGAGCAGTTCTTC
TRBJ1-5 . . TRBV5-6 CASSRGVSHFNQPQHF TGTGCCAGCAGCCGTGGTGTCAGCCACTTTAATCAGCCCCAGCATTTT
TRBJ2-1 . TRBD2 TRBV18 CASSQETSGRSNEQFF TGTGCCAGCTCGCAAGAAACTAGCGGGAGAAGTAATGAGCAGTTCTTC
TRBJ2-5 . TRBD1 TRBV5-4 CASSSRQGVGETQYF TGTGCCAGCAGCTCCCGACAGGGAGTGGGGGAGACCCAGTACTTC